The rows below give T cell receptor beta chains drawn from one sample of a study of T cell changes during pregnancy in multiple sclerosis. Assay used: immunoSEQ multiplex PCR; TCRdb lists only in-frame clones, some missing. The repertoire consists of 15,000 to 25,000 clones, with about 89% occurring once and the leading ten covering approximately 7.5%. This sample comprised CD8+ T cells from peripheral blood mononuclear cells, obtained in the second trimester of pregnancy. The source is a female donor in good health, enrolled as a control in a pregnancy study. Both conserved end residues are part of each CDR3. A D gene is named only where the DNA matches it firmly. Size is omitted from some rows. Given values are once, few, many or a class for expanded clones.

d_gene	v_gene	j_gene	abundance	CDR3nt	CDR3aa
.	TRBV11-2	TRBJ2-5	.	TGTGCCAGCAGCTTGTTAAACCTAAATCGAACCCAGTACTTC	CASSLLNLNRTQYF
.	TRBV21-1	TRBJ1-3	.	TGTGCCAGCAGCAAAGGGTACCAGGGGACTGGAAACACCATATATTTT	CASSKGYQGTGNTIYF
TRBD1	TRBV30	TRBJ1-2	.	TGTGCCCGCCGGGACAGGGGCTCGTTTAACTATGGCTACACCTTC	CARRDRGSFNYGYTF
.	TRBV7-3	TRBJ1-2	.	TGTGCCAGCAGCCCGACGACAGGTGCCGGTAATGGCTACACCTTC	CASSPTTGAGNGYTF
TRBD2	TRBV6-1	TRBJ2-4	.	TGTGCCAGCAGTAAAGTAGGGACTAGCAAAAACATTCAGTACTTC	CASSKVGTSKNIQYF
.	TRBV27	TRBJ1-1	.	TGTGCCAGCAGTTACACAGTGGGCACTGAAGCTTTCTTT	CASSYTVGTEAFF
.	TRBV7-9	TRBJ1-1	.	TGTGCCAGCAGCCCCGCTCTATCGGGCACTGAAGCTTTCTTT	CASSPALSGTEAFF
.	TRBV5-1	TRBJ2-7	.	TGCGCCAGCAGTCTGGATCGGGGGTCGACCTACGAGCAGTACTTC	CASSLDRGSTYEQYF
TRBD1	TRBV4-2	TRBJ1-6	.	TGTGCCAGCAGCACCCCCGGGACAGGGGAGGTATATAATTCACCCCTCCACTTT	CASSTPGTGEVYNSPLHF
TRBD1	TRBV19	TRBJ2-7	.	TGTGCCACCCGACAGGGAACCTACGAGCAGTACTTC	CATRQGTYEQYF
TRBD2	TRBV9	TRBJ2-7	.	TGTGCCAGCAGCGCTATCGGGGGGGCCTACGAGCAGTACTTC	CASSAIGGAYEQYF
TRBD1	TRBV15	TRBJ1-2	.	TGTGCCACCAGCAGAAAAAACCCGACAGGGGCATCTAACTATGGCTACACCTTC	CATSRKNPTGASNYGYTF
TRBD2	TRBV4-2	TRBJ2-7	few	TGTGCCAGCAGCCAAGATTCAAGCGGGGGGGCAGAGCAGTACTTC	CASSQDSSGGAEQYF
TRBD1	TRBV11-2	TRBJ2-5	.	TGTGCCAGCAGGGCTCGAGACAGGGGCGAAGAGACCCAGTACTTC	CASRARDRGEETQYF
TRBD1	TRBV27	TRBJ2-7	.	TGTGCCAGCAGTTACTCCGCTGGGGACAGGGGATTCTACGAGCAGTACTTC	CASSYSAGDRGFYEQYF
TRBD1	TRBV6-1	TRBJ1-2	.	TGTGCCAGCAGTACAGGGGATGGCTACACCTTC	CASSTGDGYTF
.	TRBV27	TRBJ2-3	.	TGTGCCAGCAGTTTATCGTGGCTACCGCGAGGGGGGGATGCAGATACGCAGTATTTT	CASSLSWLPRGGDADTQYF
TRBD2	TRBV6-4	TRBJ2-3	.	TGTGCCAGCAGTCGGACTAGCGGGGTCACAGATACGCAGTATTTT	CASSRTSGVTDTQYF
.	TRBV5-6	TRBJ2-7	.	TGTGCCAGCAGCTTGGGACAGGGAGGTTACGAGCAGTACTTC	CASSLGQGGYEQYF
.	TRBV11-3	TRBJ1-5	.	TGTGCCAGCAGCACGCACCAGGGAGGGGCCTTGGAATATAGCAATCAGCCCCAGCATTTT	CASSTHQGGALEYSNQPQHF
TRBD2	TRBV28	TRBJ2-1	.	TGTGCCAGCAGTTTACCGGGAGGTAGTAACAATGAGCAGTTCTTC	CASSLPGGSNNEQFF
.	TRBV7-6	TRBJ1-5	.	TGTGCCAGCAGCCAGGACAGCTTTAGCAATCAGCCCCAGCATTTT	CASSQDSFSNQPQHF
.	TRBV5-4	TRBJ1-1	.	TGTGCCAGCAGCCTTGAGGACAGCATGAACACTGAAGCTTTCTTT	CASSLEDSMNTEAFF
.	TRBV7-8	TRBJ2-2	.	TGTGCCAGCAGCTTTCTCCGGGAGAGTTCCGGGGAGCTGTTTTTT	CASSFLRESSGELFF